Listed below are T cell receptor beta chains from one sample, sequenced in a study of radiotherapy plus CTLA-4 blockade in lung cancer. Profiled with immunoSEQ multiplex PCR; TCRdb holds only in-frame clones, not every one. The data show over 100,000 clones, about 80% seen once. Here the sequenced sample was peripheral blood, taken from a patient treated with radiotherapy plus ipilimumab. The receptors stem from a human donor with non-small cell lung cancer that progressed on radiotherapy plus ipilimumab. Some clones in this sample may be carry-over from other donors' samples. Each CDR3 is given with its conserved first and last residue. A row's size may be missing; if present it is once, few, many or a size class.

J gene: TRBJ2-6
V gene: TRBV11-1
clone size: .
CDR3 protein: CASSLAGANVLTF

J gene: TRBJ2-1
V gene: TRBV25-1
clone size: few
CDR3 protein: CASSEGMGVHEQFF

J gene: TRBJ1-1
V gene: TRBV6-1
clone size: .
CDR3 protein: CASSEGQYTEAFF

J gene: TRBJ2-3
V gene: TRBV10-3
clone size: once
CDR3 protein: CAIRMGLAGGQGTDTQYF

J gene: TRBJ2-7
V gene: TRBV7-2
clone size: .
CDR3 protein: CASSLARVWDRGRWGGEQYF

J gene: TRBJ2-7
V gene: TRBV10-3
clone size: .
CDR3 protein: CAISDSQRSRGAGEQYF

J gene: TRBJ1-6
V gene: TRBV25-1
clone size: .
CDR3 protein: CASSDPAYNSPLHF

J gene: TRBJ2-3
V gene: TRBV5-6
clone size: .
CDR3 protein: CASSYPSDTQYF

J gene: TRBJ2-5
V gene: TRBV7-9
clone size: .
CDR3 protein: CASSLASSEQETQYF

J gene: .
V gene: TRBV27
clone size: once
CDR3 protein: CASIGTGTYEQYF

J gene: TRBJ1-5
V gene: TRBV10-3
clone size: .
CDR3 protein: CAISPVKDQPQHF

J gene: TRBJ2-7
V gene: TRBV28
clone size: .
CDR3 protein: CASKQGSYEQYF

J gene: TRBJ2-3
V gene: TRBV7-7
clone size: .
CDR3 protein: CASSLTSGTETDTQYF

J gene: TRBJ1-1
V gene: TRBV6-6
clone size: .
CDR3 protein: CASSKGQVPEAFF

J gene: TRBJ2-1
V gene: TRBV5-1
clone size: .
CDR3 protein: CASSLWEGEQFF

J gene: TRBJ2-7
V gene: TRBV27
clone size: .
CDR3 protein: CASSPGRGELSYEQYF

J gene: TRBJ2-5
V gene: TRBV7-3
clone size: .
CDR3 protein: CASSSGTLPETQYF

J gene: TRBJ1-1
V gene: TRBV6-1
clone size: .
CDR3 protein: CASKPTGGGEAFF

J gene: TRBJ2-3
V gene: TRBV5-1
clone size: .
CDR3 protein: CASSHGQGAIDGDTQYF

J gene: TRBJ2-2
V gene: TRBV7-2
clone size: .
CDR3 protein: CASSLESGYAGELFF

J gene: TRBJ1-5
V gene: TRBV6-6
clone size: .
CDR3 protein: CASSFLGQGGNQPQHF

J gene: TRBJ2-1
V gene: TRBV7-2
clone size: .
CDR3 protein: CASSFTGNEQFF

J gene: TRBJ1-6
V gene: TRBV18
clone size: .
CDR3 protein: CASSPQPGAGATYNSYNSPLHF

J gene: TRBJ2-1
V gene: TRBV9
clone size: few
CDR3 protein: CASSVGLGRHNEQFF

J gene: TRBJ2-5
V gene: TRBV29-1
clone size: .
CDR3 protein: CSAVKRVPRETQYF

J gene: TRBJ2-1
V gene: TRBV4-1
clone size: .
CDR3 protein: CASSQPDTNEQFF

J gene: TRBJ2-2
V gene: TRBV11-3
clone size: once
CDR3 protein: CASRPQGAGELFF

J gene: TRBJ1-5
V gene: TRBV7-2
clone size: .
CDR3 protein: CASSLSLNQPQHF

J gene: TRBJ1-2
V gene: TRBV18
clone size: .
CDR3 protein: CASSPGRGRPLYGYTF

J gene: TRBJ2-3
V gene: TRBV7-2
clone size: .
CDR3 protein: CASSLVLGWAQYF

J gene: TRBJ1-4
V gene: TRBV19
clone size: .
CDR3 protein: CASSDRGGGKGANEKLFF

J gene: TRBJ1-4
V gene: TRBV5-5
clone size: .
CDR3 protein: CASRTGTAHNEKLFF

J gene: TRBJ2-3
V gene: TRBV6-6
clone size: .
CDR3 protein: CASSERGTDTQYF

J gene: TRBJ1-2
V gene: TRBV4-2
clone size: .
CDR3 protein: CASSQAQANRDKGYTF

J gene: TRBJ1-5
V gene: TRBV11-3
clone size: .
CDR3 protein: CASSLIGKGPWAQHF

J gene: TRBJ2-1
V gene: TRBV7-3
clone size: .
CDR3 protein: CASSEQGAFYNEQFF

J gene: TRBJ1-5
V gene: TRBV6-5
clone size: .
CDR3 protein: CASRPGLGRGPQHF

J gene: TRBJ2-2
V gene: TRBV6-1
clone size: .
CDR3 protein: CASSLSGETGELFF

J gene: .
V gene: TRBV27
clone size: .
CDR3 protein: CASRATGLYEQYF

J gene: TRBJ2-2
V gene: TRBV7-3
clone size: .
CDR3 protein: CASSSRAVGAAGELFF

J gene: TRBJ1-3
V gene: TRBV5-1
clone size: .
CDR3 protein: CASSLQGTGNTIYF

J gene: TRBJ1-5
V gene: TRBV4-1
clone size: .
CDR3 protein: CASSRGQASQPQHF

J gene: TRBJ1-1
V gene: TRBV11-2
clone size: .
CDR3 protein: CASSSWQGGEAFF

J gene: TRBJ1-1
V gene: TRBV7-9
clone size: .
CDR3 protein: CASSAYRDNTEAFF

J gene: TRBJ2-7
V gene: TRBV6-6
clone size: .
CDR3 protein: CASSQRDRSYF

J gene: TRBJ2-3
V gene: TRBV5-1
clone size: few
CDR3 protein: CASSQLGRTDTQYF

J gene: TRBJ2-7
V gene: TRBV7-3
clone size: .
CDR3 protein: CASSSGRYSYEQYF

J gene: TRBJ1-4
V gene: TRBV29-1
clone size: .
CDR3 protein: CSVEEGAGEKLFF

J gene: TRBJ2-1
V gene: TRBV7-2
clone size: .
CDR3 protein: CASSLVQEQFF

J gene: TRBJ2-1
V gene: TRBV30
clone size: .
CDR3 protein: CAWSVGSPGLNEQFF

J gene: TRBJ1-1
V gene: TRBV9
clone size: .
CDR3 protein: CASSPQGRGLTEAFF

J gene: TRBJ2-3
V gene: TRBV9
clone size: .
CDR3 protein: CASSVASLAGNTQYF

J gene: TRBJ2-5
V gene: TRBV9
clone size: .
CDR3 protein: CASSVAPRGGSETQYF

J gene: TRBJ2-5
V gene: TRBV7-9
clone size: .
CDR3 protein: CASSLGTTSGGQETQYF

J gene: TRBJ1-4
V gene: TRBV5-4
clone size: .
CDR3 protein: CASSLREEDEKLFF

J gene: TRBJ1-1
V gene: TRBV6-1
clone size: .
CDR3 protein: CASSEGGLFEAFF

J gene: TRBJ1-3
V gene: TRBV4-1
clone size: few
CDR3 protein: CASSQGQNSGNTIYF

J gene: TRBJ2-7
V gene: TRBV18
clone size: .
CDR3 protein: CASSPRDLTAEQYF

J gene: TRBJ1-1
V gene: TRBV5-1
clone size: .
CDR3 protein: CASSPLMNTEAFF

J gene: TRBJ1-6
V gene: TRBV18
clone size: .
CDR3 protein: CASSRGTEHYNSPLHF